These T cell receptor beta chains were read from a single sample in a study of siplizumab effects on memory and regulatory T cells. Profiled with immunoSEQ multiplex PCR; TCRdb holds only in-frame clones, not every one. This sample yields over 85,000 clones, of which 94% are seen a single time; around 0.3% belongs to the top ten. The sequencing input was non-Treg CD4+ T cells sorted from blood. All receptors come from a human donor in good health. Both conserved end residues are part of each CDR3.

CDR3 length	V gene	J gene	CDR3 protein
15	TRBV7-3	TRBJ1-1	CASSRDGTRGTEAFF
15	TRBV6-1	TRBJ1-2	CASRLRRDTSIGYTF
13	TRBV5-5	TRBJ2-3	CASSNLRTDTQYF
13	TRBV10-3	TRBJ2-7	CAIARLADYEQYF
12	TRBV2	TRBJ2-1	CASSGGTHEQFF
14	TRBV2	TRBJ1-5	CASSGTGQYQPQHF
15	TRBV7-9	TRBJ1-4	CASSLGRQTNEKLFF
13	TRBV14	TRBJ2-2	CASRKGVDGELFF
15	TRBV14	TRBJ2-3	CASSRRVTGTDTQYF
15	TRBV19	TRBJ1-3	CASRNRESSGNTIYF
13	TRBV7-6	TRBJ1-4	CASSHSGDEKLFF
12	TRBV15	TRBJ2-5	CATSKGEETQYF
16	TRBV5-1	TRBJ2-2	CASSLNDRTNTGELFF
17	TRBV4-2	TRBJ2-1	CASSRERDLAGHNEQFF
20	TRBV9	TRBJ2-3	CASSVGIGWGLAGGTDTQYF
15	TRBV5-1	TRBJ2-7	CASRPNPDGLLEQYF
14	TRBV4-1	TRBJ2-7	CASSQVQGAYEQYF
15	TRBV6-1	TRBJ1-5	CASSDVDDSNQPQHF
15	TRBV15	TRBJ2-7	CATSRVPTGAYEQYF
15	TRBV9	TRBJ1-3	CASSVGQGPGNTIYF
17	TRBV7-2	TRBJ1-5	CASSLGTGAPGDQPQHF
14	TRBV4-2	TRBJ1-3	CASSQDRDGNTIYF
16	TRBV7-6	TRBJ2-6	CASSRGTAGGANVLTF
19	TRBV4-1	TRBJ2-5	CASSQGGSWAGDEQETQYF
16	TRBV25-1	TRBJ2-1	CASSGRALSSYNEQFF
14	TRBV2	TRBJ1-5	CASRGSRAGQPQHF
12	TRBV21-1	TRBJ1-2	CASSSGTHGYTF
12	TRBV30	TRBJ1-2	CAWTTPGDGYTF
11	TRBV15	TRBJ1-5	CATSGNQPQHF
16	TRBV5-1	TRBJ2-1	CASSLGGVGSYNEQFF
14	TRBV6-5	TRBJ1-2	CASSYRASDVSYTF
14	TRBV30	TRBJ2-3	CATTAKANTDTQYF
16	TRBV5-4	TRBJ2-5	CASSTRTSGGLETQYF
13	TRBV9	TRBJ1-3	CASSVVGGNTIYF
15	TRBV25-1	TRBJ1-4	CASSAPGGAYEKLFF
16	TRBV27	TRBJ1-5	CASSLRGRNSNQPQHF
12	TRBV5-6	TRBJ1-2	CASNVGARGYTF
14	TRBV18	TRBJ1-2	CASSPRDTRYGYTF
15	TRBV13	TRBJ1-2	CASSLGRPRGYGYTF
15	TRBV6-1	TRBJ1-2	CASNEPAEGAYGYTF
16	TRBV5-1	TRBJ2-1	CASSLEPVGGYNEQFF
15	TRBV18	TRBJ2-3	CASSPVVGGTDTQYF